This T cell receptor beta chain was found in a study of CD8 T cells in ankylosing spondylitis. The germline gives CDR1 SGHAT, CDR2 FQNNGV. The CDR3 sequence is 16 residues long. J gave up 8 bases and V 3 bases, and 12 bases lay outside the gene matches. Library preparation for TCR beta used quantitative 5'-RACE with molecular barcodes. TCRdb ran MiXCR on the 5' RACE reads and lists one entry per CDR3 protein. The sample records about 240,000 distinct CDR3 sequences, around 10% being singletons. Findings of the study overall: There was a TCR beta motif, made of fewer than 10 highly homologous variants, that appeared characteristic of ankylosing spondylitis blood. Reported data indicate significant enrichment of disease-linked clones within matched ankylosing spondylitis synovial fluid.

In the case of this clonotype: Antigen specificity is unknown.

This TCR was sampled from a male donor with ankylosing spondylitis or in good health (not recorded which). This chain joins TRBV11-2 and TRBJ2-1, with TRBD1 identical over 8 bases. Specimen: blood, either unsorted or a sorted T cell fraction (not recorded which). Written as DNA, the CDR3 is TGTGCCAGCAGCTTCGGTGGAAGGACAGGGACCGATGAGCAGTTCTTC. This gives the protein CASSFGGRTGTDEQFF.